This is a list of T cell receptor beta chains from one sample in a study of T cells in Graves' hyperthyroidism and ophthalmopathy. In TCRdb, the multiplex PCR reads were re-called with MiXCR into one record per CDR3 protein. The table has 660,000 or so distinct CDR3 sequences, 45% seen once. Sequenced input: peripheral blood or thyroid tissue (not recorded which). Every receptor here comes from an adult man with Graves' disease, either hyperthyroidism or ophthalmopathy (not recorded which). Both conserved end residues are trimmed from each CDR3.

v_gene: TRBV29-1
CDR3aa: SVDRGPTEAF

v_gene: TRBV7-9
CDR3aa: ASSPGQGIFETQY

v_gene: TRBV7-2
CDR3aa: ASSHTGATNEKLF

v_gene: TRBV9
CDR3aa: ASSQARQGETQY

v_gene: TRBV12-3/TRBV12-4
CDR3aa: ASRQGIEKLF

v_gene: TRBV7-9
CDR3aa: ASSSKVAGAGYEQY

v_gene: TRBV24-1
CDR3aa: ATSAAQGRETQY

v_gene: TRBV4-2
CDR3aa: ASSQDSGGTMRSQY

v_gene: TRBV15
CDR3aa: ATSRTQDSLGTGGEKLF

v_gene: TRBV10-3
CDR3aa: AISAPGQGGSPLH

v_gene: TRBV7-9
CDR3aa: ASSSFRDKQETQY

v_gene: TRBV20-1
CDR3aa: SARAGERSYEQY

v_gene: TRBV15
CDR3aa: ATSSQGAYEQY

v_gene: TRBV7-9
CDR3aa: ASSRDHVNQPQH

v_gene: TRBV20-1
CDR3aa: SAGGHRAYEQY

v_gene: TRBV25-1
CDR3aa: ASSDWTGGASNQPQH

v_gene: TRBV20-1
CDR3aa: SARTSGTRETRY

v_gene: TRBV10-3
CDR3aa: ASKGLASGTQY

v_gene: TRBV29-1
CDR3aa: SLALGKPQH

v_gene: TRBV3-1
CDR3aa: ASSQDWGQEDTEAF

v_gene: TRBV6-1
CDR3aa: ASIDPTGGGGLRGYT

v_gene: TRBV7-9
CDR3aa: ASSPGGAISGYT

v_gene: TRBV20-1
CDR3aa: SASDRGQGTEAF

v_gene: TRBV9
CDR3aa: ASSLGPGIFNSPLH

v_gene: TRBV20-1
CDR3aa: SASDPSGGITDTQY

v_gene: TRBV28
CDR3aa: ASREGAMNTEAF

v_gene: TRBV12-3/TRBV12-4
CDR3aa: ASSQDRDQGYT

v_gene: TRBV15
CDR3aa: ATEGRGETQH

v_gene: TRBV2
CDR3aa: ASLGLQGSPLH

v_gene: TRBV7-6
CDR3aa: ASSLVRPEDVSGNTIY

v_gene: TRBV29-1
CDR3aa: SLGQGSYEQY

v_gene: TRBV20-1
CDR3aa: SARRDPYYNSPLH

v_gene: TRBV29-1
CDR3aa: SVATLAGGPDEQY

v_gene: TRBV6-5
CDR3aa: ASRAGEAYEQY

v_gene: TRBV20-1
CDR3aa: SARKPYLSSYEQY

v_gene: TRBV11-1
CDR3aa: ASSPQGGNTIY

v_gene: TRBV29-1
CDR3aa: SVYRTAQETQY

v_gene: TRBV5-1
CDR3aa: ASSQAGVLFYEQY

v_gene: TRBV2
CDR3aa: ASSETKGVAGQPQH

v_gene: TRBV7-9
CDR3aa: ASSFTGSYEQY

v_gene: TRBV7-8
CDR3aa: ASSNQQGADGYT

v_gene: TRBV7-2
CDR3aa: ASSLAPGQPYGYT

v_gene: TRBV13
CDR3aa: ASSVAHSGFVDTEAF

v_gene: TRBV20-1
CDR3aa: SARATSRTYEQY

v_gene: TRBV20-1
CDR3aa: SARGGTSGSEQY

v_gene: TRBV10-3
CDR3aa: AIAQALNSPLH

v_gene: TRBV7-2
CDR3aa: ASSSSGTALYGYT

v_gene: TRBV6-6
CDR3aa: ASSYAGQAEKLF

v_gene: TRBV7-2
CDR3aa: ASSSLQSPLH

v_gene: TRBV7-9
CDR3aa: ASRDWDRNQPQH

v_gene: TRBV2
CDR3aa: ASSEPGEVGEKLF

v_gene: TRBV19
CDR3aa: ASSNLRTSGSETQY

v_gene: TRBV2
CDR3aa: ASSAGAGNTIY

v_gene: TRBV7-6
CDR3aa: ASSLGPDAAYEQY

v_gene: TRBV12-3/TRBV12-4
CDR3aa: ASILGLVAF

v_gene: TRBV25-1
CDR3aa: ASSYSPDSKGDTIY

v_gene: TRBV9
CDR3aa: ASSWTSGGNNEQF